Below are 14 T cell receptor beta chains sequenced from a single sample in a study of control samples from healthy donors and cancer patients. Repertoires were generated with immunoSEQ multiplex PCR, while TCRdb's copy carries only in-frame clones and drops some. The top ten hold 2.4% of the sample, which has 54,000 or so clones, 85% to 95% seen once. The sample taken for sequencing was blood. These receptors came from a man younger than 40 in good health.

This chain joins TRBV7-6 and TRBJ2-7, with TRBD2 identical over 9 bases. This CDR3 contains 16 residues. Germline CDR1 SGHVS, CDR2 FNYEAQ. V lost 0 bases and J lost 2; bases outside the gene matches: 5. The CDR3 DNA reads TGTGCCAGCAGCTTAGCGTCCGCGGGAGGGACCTACGAGCAGTACTTC. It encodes CASSLASAGGTYEQYF.

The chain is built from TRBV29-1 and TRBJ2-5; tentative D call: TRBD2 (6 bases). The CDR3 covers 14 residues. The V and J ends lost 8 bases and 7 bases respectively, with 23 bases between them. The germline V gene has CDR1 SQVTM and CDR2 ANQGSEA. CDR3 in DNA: TGCAGCTGTAAAGGCAGGAGGGGCGTAGGGACCCAGTACTTC. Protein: CSCKGRRGVGTQYF. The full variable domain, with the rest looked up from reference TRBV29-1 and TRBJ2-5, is SAVISQKPSRDICQRGTSLTIQCQVDSQVTMMFWYRQQPGQSLTLIATANQGSEATYESGFVIDKFPISRPNLTFSTLTVSNMSPEDSSIYLCSCKGRRGVGTQYFGPGTRLLVL.

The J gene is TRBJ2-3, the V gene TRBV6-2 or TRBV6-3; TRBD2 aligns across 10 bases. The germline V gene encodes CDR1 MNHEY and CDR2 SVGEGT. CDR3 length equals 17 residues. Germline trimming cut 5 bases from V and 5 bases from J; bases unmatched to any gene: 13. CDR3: CASSSRTSGYVGDTQYF. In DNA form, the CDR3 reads TGTGCCAGCAGTAGCCGGACTAGCGGTTATGTGGGAGATACGCAGTATTTT.

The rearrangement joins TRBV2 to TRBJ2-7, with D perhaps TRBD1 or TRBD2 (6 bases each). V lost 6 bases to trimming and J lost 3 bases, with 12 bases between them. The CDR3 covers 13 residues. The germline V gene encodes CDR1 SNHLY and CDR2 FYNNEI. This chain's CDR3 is CASRGGGGYEQYF. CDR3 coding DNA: TGTGCCAGCAGGGGCGGAGGGGGCTACGAGCAGTACTTC.

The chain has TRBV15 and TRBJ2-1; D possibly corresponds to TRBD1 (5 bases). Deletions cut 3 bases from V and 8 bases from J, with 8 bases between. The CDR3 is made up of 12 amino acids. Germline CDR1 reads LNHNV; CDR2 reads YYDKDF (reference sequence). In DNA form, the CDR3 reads TGTGCCACCAGCAGCAGGGTGGATGAGCAGTTCTTC. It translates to CATSSRVDEQFF.

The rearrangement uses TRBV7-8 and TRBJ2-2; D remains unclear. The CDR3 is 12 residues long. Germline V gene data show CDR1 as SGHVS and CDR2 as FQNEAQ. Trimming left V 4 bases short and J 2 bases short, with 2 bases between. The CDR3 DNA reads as TGTGCCAGCAGCTATAACACCGGGGAGCTGTTTTTT. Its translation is CASSYNTGELFF.

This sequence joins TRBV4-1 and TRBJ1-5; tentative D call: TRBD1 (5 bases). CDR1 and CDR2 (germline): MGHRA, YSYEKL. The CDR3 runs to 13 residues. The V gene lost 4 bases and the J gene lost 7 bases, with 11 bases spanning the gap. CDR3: CASSPPGGQPQHF. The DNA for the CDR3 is TGCGCCAGCAGCCCCCCCGGGGGGCAGCCCCAGCATTTT.

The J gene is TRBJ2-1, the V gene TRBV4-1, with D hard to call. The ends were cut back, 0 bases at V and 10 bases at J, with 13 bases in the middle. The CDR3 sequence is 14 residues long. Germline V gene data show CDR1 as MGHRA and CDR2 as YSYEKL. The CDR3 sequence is CASSQDLVLREQFF. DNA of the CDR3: TGCGCCAGCAGCCAAGATCTCGTGTTAAGGGAGCAGTTCTTC.

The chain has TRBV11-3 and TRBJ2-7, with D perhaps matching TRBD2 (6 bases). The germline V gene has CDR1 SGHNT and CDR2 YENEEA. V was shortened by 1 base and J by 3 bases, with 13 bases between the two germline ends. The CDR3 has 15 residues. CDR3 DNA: TGTGCCAGCAGCTTAGGGGGTAGCGGCATCTACGAGCAGTACTTC. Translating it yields CASSLGGSGIYEQYF.

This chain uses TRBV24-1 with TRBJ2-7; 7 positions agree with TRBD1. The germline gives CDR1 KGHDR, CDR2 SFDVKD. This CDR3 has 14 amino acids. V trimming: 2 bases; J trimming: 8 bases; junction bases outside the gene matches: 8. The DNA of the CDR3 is TGTGCCACCAGTGATTCCAGACAGGGTTTCAAGCAGTACTTC. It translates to CATSDSRQGFKQYF.

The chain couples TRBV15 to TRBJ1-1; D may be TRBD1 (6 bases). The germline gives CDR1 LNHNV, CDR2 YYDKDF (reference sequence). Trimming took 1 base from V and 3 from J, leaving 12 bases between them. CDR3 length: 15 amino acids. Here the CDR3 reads CATSRGRGGHTEAFF. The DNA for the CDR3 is TGTGCCACCAGCAGAGGAAGGGGGGGGCACACTGAAGCTTTCTTT. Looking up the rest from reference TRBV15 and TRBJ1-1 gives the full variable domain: DAMVIQNPRYQVTQFGKPVTLSCSQTLNHNVMYWYQQKSSQAPKLLFHYYDKDFNNEADTPDNFQSRRPNTSFCFLDIRSPGLGDTAMYLCATSRGRGGHTEAFFGQGTRLTVV.

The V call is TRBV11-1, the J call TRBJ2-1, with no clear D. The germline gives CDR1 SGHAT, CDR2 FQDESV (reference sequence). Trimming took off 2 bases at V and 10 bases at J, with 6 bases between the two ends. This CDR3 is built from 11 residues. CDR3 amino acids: CASSLIREQFF. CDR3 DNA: TGTGCCAGCAGCTTAATTAGGGAGCAGTTCTTC.

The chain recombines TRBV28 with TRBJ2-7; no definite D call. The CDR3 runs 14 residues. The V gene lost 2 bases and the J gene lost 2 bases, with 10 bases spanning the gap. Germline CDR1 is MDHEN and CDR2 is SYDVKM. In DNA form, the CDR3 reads TGTGCCAGCAGTTTAGCGGCAGGTACCTACGAGCAGTACTTC. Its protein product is CASSLAAGTYEQYF.

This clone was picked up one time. The chain's CDR3 is CASSGSSGNIQYF. CDR3 DNA: TGTGCCAGCAGTGGTTCTAGCGGCAACATTCAGTACTTC. The J gene is TRBJ2-4, the V gene TRBV2, with 7 nucleotides matching TRBD2. CDR3 length: 13 amino acids. With V trimmed by 4 bases and J by 7 bases, 4 bases remained unmatched. Looked up from germline, CDR1 is SNHLY and CDR2 is FYNNEI.